The table lists the clone carrying this TCR beta chain with a few counts. Sequence at one end of the junction differs from germline and may be a read error. This entry is derived from a study of CD8 T cells in Susac syndrome. The CDR3 consists of 16 residues. Germline CDR1 is SGHRS and CDR2 is YFSETQ. A quantity of about 0.5 to 1 ug RNA underwent reverse transcription using random hexamers. The TCR beta CDR3 was amplified by immunoSEQ multiplex PCR across 54 Vbeta, 13 Jbeta. MiXCR, run by TCRdb on the immunoSEQ multiplex PCR reads, gives a single entry per CDR3 protein. The sample lists 250,000 to 300,000 distinct CDR3 sequences; 70% to 90% were seen once. The sequenced target, TCR beta, came from blood CD8+ and CD4+ T cells. The multiple sclerosis control cohort comprised treatment-naive individuals presenting with stable or active relapsing-remitting disease. Negative isolation was used for CD8+ and CD4+ T cells and FACS enrichment for TEMRA cells.

The sequence was collected from a human donor with multiple sclerosis. The sequenced sample was CD8+ T cells from PBMCs. The rearrangement joins TRBV5-1 to TRBJ2-3, with D possibly TRBD2 on 5 matching bases. CDR3 sequence reads: CASSIRPEDLTDTQYF. The CDR3 bases are TGTGCCAGCAGCATACGCCCGGAGGATCTCACAGATACGCAGTATTTT. Filled out from reference TRBV5-1 and TRBJ2-3, the complete variable domain reads KAGVTQTPRYLIKTRGQQVTLSCSPISGHRSVSWYQQTPGQGLQFLFEYFSETQRNKGNFPGRFSGRQFSNSRSEMNVSTLELGDSALYLCASSIRPEDLTDTQYFGPGTRLTVL.